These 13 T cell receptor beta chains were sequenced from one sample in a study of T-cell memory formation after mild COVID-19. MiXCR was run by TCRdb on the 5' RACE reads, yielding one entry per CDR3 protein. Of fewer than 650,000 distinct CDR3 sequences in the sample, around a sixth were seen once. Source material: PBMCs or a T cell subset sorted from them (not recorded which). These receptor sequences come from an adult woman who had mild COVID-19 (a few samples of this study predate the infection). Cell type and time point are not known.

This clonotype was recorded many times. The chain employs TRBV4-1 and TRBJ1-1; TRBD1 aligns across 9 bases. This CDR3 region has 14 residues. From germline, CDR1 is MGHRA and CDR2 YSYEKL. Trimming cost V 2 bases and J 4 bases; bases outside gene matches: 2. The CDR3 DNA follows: TGCGCCAGCAGCCAACTGACAGGGGGCACTGAAGCTTTCTTT. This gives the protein CASSQLTGGTEAFF.

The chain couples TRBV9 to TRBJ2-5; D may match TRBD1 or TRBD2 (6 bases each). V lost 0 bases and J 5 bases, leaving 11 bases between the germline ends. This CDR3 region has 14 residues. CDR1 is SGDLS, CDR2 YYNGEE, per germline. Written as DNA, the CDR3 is TGTGCCAGCAGCGTAGAAGGAGGGGGGGAGACCCAGTACTTC. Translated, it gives CASSVEGGGETQYF.

This CDR3 is CASSEVSGVLYEQYF. CDR3 DNA: TGTGCCAGCAGTGAGGTCTCGGGTGTATTGTACGAGCAGTACTTC. This rearrangement joins TRBV6-1 to TRBJ2-7, with D unresolved. The V end was cut by 3 bases, the J end by 4 bases, with 16 bases between. The CDR3 has 15 residues. Germline CDR1 reads MNHNS; CDR2 reads SASEGT.

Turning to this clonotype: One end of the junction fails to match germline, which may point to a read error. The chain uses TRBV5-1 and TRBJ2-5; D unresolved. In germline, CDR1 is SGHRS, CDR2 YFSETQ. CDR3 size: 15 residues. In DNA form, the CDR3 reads TGCGCCGGCAGCTCCGACCCGGGCCCCCAAGAGACCCAGTACTTC. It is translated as CAGSSDPGPQETQYF.

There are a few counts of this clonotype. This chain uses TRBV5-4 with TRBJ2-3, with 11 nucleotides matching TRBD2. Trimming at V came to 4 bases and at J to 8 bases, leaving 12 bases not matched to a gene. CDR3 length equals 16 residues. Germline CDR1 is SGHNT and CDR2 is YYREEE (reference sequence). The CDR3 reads CASSPGTSGSQGTQYF. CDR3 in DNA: TGTGCCAGCAGCCCCGGGACTAGCGGATCTCAGGGTACGCAGTATTTT.

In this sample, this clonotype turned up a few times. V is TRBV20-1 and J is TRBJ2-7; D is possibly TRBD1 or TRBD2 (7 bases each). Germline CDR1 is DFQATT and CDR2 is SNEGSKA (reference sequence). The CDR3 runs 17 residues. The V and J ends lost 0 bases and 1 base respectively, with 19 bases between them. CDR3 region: CSARDLGQGGRSYEQYF. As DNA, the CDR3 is TGCAGTGCTAGAGATTTGGGGCAGGGGGGGAGATCCTACGAGCAGTACTTC.

The CDR3 DNA is TGTGCCAGCAGCTTAGAGTACAGGGGTGGGACTGAAGCTTTCTTT. The encoded protein is CASSLEYRGGTEAFF. V is TRBV7-9 and J is TRBJ1-1, with 7 bases aligning to TRBD1. Looked up from germline, CDR1 is SEHNR and CDR2 is FQNEAQ (reference sequence). V trimming: 1 base; J trimming: 5 bases; junction bases outside the gene matches: 7. This CDR3 is 15 amino acids long.

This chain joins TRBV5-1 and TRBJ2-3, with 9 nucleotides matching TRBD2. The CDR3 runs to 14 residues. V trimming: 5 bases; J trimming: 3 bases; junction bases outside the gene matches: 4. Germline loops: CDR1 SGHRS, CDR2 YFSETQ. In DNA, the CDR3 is TGCGCCAGCAGAGATACTAGCGGGACAGATACGCAGTATTTT. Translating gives CASRDTSGTDTQYF.

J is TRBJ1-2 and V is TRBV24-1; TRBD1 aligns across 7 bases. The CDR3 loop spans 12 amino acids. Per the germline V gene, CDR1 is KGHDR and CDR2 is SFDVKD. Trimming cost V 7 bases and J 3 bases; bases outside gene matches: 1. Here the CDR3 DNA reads TGTGCCACCAGAGACAGGGACTATGGCTACACCTTC. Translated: CATRDRDYGYTF.

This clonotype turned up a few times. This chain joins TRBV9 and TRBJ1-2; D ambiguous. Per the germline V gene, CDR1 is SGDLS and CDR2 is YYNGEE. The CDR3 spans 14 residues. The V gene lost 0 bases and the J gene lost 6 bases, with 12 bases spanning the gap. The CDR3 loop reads CASSVGLGSDGYTF. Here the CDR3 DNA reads TGTGCCAGCAGCGTAGGTCTAGGGTCGGATGGCTACACCTTC.

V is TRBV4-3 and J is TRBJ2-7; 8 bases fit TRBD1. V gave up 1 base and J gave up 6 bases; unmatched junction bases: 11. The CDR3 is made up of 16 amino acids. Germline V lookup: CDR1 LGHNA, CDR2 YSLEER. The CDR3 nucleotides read TGCGCCAGCAGCCAAGCCGGGACAGGCCTTCCTAGCGAGCAGTACTTC. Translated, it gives CASSQAGTGLPSEQYF.

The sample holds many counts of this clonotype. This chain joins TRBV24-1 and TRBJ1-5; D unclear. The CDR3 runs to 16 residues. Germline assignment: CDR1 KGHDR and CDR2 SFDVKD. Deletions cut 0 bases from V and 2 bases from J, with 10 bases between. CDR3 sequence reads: CATSDLRREGNQPQHF. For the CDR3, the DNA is TGTGCCACCAGTGATTTGCGGAGGGAAGGCAATCAGCCCCAGCATTTT.

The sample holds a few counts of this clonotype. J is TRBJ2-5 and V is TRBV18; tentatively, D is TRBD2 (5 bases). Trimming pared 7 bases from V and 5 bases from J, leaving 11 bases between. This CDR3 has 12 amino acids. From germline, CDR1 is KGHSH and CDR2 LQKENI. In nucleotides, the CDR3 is TGTGCCAGCTACGGGGTTTCGGAGACCCAGTACTTC. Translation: CASYGVSETQYF.